This T cell receptor beta chain was identified during a study of cytomegalovirus exposure and HLA in healthy donors. Study-wide context: Among the 398 donors who were genotyped, roughly 86% fell in the genetic ancestry cluster that is associated with self-reported Caucasian donors. Findings and limits, study-wide: When analyzed later, a missense DCLRE1C variant was found to be linked to TCR beta V- and J-gene trimming. Testing in vitro showed three CMV-associated chains specific for CMV antigens.

Healthy bone marrow donors made up the donors. A word on this clone: Its target is unknown.

PCR amplification relied on 60 Vbeta primers (plus 13 Jbeta primers). Method: immunoSEQ multiplex PCR; TCRdb's copy keeps in-frame clones and lacks some. The table has 150,000 to 200,000 clones, roughly 85% seen once. The origin of this receptor is a man younger than 35 in good health and CMV-seropositive. The sample consisted of PBMCs.

The CDR3 loop is CASSQAGTGYYEQYF. The CDR3 nucleotides are TGTGCCAGCAGCCAAGCCGGGACAGGGTACTACGAGCAGTACTTC. The chain employs TRBV7-2 and TRBJ2-7, with 9 bases fitting TRBD1. The length of the CDR3 is 15 residues. Looked up from germline, CDR1 is SGHTA and CDR2 is FQGNSA. V lost 5 bases and J lost 3; bases outside the gene matches: 8.